This is a list of T cell receptor beta chains from one sample in a study of blood T cell repertoires in COVID-19. Profiled with immunoSEQ multiplex PCR; TCRdb holds only in-frame clones, not every one. The table lists about 69,000 clones, 79% of them singletons. Sequencing was done on a sample of peripheral blood. The source of these receptors is a man aged 55-75 years with acute or convalescent COVID-19. CDR3s include the opening cysteine and the closing phenylalanine or tryptophan. Each record gives: CDR3 length, clone size, D gene, V gene, J gene, CDR3 DNA, CDR3 protein. A D gene is named only where the DNA matches it firmly. Not every row has a clone size; where given, it reads once, few, many or a size class.

CDR3 length: 14
clone size: once
D gene: NA
V gene: TRBV4-3
J gene: TRBJ2-7
CDR3 DNA: TGCGCCAGCAGCCAAGGGGGGCTGGGCTACGAGCAGTACTTC
CDR3 protein: CASSQGGLGYEQYF

CDR3 length: 16
clone size: NA
D gene: TRBD1
V gene: TRBV27
J gene: TRBJ1-1
CDR3 DNA: TGTGCCACCCGAACCGGGAACAGGGGGTACAACACTGAAGCTTTCTTT
CDR3 protein: CATRTGNRGYNTEAFF

CDR3 length: 16
clone size: NA
D gene: NA
V gene: TRBV18
J gene: TRBJ2-3
CDR3 DNA: TGTGCCAGCTCCCCTCGACAGACCCAAGACACAGATACGCAGTATTTT
CDR3 protein: CASSPRQTQDTDTQYF

CDR3 length: 18
clone size: NA
D gene: TRBD1
V gene: TRBV27
J gene: TRBJ2-5
CDR3 DNA: TGTGCCAGCAGAAGAGTTCGATCCAGACAGGGGGCGCGGGAGACCCAGTACTTC
CDR3 protein: CASRRVRSRQGARETQYF

CDR3 length: 14
clone size: NA
D gene: NA
V gene: TRBV4-2
J gene: TRBJ1-2
CDR3 DNA: TGTGCCAGCAGCCAAGACCGGGGGGCCGGTGGCTACACCTTC
CDR3 protein: CASSQDRGAGGYTF

CDR3 length: 16
clone size: NA
D gene: TRBD1
V gene: TRBV7-2
J gene: TRBJ1-5
CDR3 DNA: TGTGCCAGCAGCTTAGCCGCAACAGGGGTGGGGCAGCCCCAGCATTTT
CDR3 protein: CASSLAATGVGQPQHF

CDR3 length: 13
clone size: NA
D gene: NA
V gene: TRBV6-6
J gene: TRBJ1-2
CDR3 DNA: TGTGCCAGCAGTTTGGCAGGGTCGGATGGCTACACCTTC
CDR3 protein: CASSLAGSDGYTF

CDR3 length: 15
clone size: NA
D gene: TRBD1
V gene: TRBV10-1
J gene: TRBJ1-2
CDR3 DNA: TGCGCCAGCAGTGAGCCGGGGACAGGGTGGTCTGGCTACACCTTC
CDR3 protein: CASSEPGTGWSGYTF

CDR3 length: 14
clone size: NA
D gene: NA
V gene: TRBV6-5
J gene: TRBJ1-2
CDR3 DNA: TGTGCCAGCGGTCAACCGACAGAGACCTATGGCTACACCTTC
CDR3 protein: CASGQPTETYGYTF

CDR3 length: 14
clone size: NA
D gene: NA
V gene: TRBV18
J gene: TRBJ1-1
CDR3 DNA: TGTGCCAGCTCAACAGCGGGGAGAGGGACTGAAGCTTTCTTT
CDR3 protein: CASSTAGRGTEAFF

CDR3 length: 15
clone size: NA
D gene: TRBD2
V gene: TRBV6-2/TRBV6-3
J gene: TRBJ2-7
CDR3 DNA: TGTGCCAGCAGTGCCCCTACTAGCGGGCATTACGAGCAGTACTTC
CDR3 protein: CASSAPTSGHYEQYF

CDR3 length: 11
clone size: NA
D gene: NA
V gene: TRBV6-5
J gene: TRBJ1-1
CDR3 DNA: TGTGCCAGTAGCGGACGGCGTGAAGCTTTCTTT
CDR3 protein: CASSGRREAFF

CDR3 length: 17
clone size: NA
D gene: NA
V gene: TRBV4-3
J gene: TRBJ2-2
CDR3 DNA: TGCGCCAGCAGCCAAGATACCACCGACCAGGGTGGTCGGGAGCTGTTTTTT
CDR3 protein: CASSQDTTDQGGRELFF

CDR3 length: 17
clone size: NA
D gene: TRBD1
V gene: TRBV7-8
J gene: TRBJ2-5
CDR3 DNA: TGTGCCAGCAGCTTAGTTTTGGTACAGGGGGCGGGGGAGACCCAGTACTTC
CDR3 protein: CASSLVLVQGAGETQYF

CDR3 length: 15
clone size: NA
D gene: TRBD2
V gene: TRBV4-3
J gene: TRBJ2-2
CDR3 DNA: TGCGCCAGCAGCCAAGATCGGGGGGTCACCGGGGAGCTGTTTTTT
CDR3 protein: CASSQDRGVTGELFF

CDR3 length: 15
clone size: once
D gene: NA
V gene: TRBV7-2
J gene: TRBJ2-3
CDR3 DNA: TGTGCCAGCAGCTCCAGGGGCTCGGGCACAGATACGCAGTATTTT
CDR3 protein: CASSSRGSGTDTQYF

CDR3 length: 15
clone size: NA
D gene: TRBD1
V gene: TRBV6-2/TRBV6-3
J gene: TRBJ1-1
CDR3 DNA: TGTGCCAGCAGTTCTCGACAGGGGGGGAACACTGAAGCTTTCTTT
CDR3 protein: CASSSRQGGNTEAFF

CDR3 length: 15
clone size: NA
D gene: NA
V gene: TRBV7-9
J gene: TRBJ2-1
CDR3 DNA: TGTGCCAGCAGCTTACACGTGGACACCTACAATGAGCAGTTCTTC
CDR3 protein: CASSLHVDTYNEQFF

CDR3 length: 14
clone size: NA
D gene: NA
V gene: TRBV4-2
J gene: TRBJ1-2
CDR3 DNA: TGTGCCAGCAGCAAAGGCGGTCGGGAGTATGGCTACACCTTC
CDR3 protein: CASSKGGREYGYTF

CDR3 length: 14
clone size: NA
D gene: NA
V gene: TRBV6-1
J gene: TRBJ2-7
CDR3 DNA: TGTGCCAGCAGTGAACTAGCCAGCTCCTACGAGCAGTACTTC
CDR3 protein: CASSELASSYEQYF

CDR3 length: 14
clone size: NA
D gene: NA
V gene: TRBV14
J gene: TRBJ2-2
CDR3 DNA: TGTGCCAGCAGCCAAGTACAGAACACCGGGGAGCTGTTTTTT
CDR3 protein: CASSQVQNTGELFF